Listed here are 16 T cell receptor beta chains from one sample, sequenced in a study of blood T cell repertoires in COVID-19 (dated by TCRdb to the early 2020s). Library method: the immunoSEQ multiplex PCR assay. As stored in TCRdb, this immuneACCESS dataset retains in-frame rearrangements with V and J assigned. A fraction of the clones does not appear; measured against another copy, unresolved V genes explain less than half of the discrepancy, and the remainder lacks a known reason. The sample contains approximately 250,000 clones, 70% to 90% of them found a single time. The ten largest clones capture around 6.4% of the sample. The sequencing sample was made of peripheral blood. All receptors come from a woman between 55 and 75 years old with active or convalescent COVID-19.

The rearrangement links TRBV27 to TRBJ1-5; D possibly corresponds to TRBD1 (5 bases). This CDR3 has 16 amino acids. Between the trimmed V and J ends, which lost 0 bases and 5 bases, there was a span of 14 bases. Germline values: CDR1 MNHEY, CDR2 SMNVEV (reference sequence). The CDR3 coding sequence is TGTGCCAGCAGTTTATCGGGGGGAGAGTGGGATCAGCCCCAGCATTTT. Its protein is CASSLSGGEWDQPQHF.

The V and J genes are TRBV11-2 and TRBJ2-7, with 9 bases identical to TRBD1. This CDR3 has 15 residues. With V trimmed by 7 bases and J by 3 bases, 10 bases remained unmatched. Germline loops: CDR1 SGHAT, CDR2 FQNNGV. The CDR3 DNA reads TGTGCCAGCAACCCTCCGGGACAGGGTCGCTACGAGCAGTACTTC. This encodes CASNPPGQGRYEQYF.

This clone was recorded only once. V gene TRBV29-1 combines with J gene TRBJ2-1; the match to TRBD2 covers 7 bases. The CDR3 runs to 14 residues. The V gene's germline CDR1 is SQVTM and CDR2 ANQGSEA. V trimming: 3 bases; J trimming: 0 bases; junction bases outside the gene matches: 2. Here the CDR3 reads CSVDGGISYNEQFF. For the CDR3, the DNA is TGCAGCGTTGACGGGGGGATCTCCTACAATGAGCAGTTCTTC.

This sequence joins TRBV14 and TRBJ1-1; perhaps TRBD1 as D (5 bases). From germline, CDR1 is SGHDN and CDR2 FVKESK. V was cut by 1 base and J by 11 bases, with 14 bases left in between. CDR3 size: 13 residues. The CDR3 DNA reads TGTGCCAGCAGCCAAGTCAGACAGCTCGGGGCTTTCTTT. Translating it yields CASSQVRQLGAFF.

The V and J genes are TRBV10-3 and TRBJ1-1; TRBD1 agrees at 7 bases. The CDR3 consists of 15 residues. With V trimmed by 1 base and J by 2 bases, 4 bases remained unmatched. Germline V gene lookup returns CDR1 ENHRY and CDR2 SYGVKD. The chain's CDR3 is CAISELDRVNTEAFF. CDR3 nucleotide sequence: TGTGCCATCAGTGAGTTAGACAGGGTAAACACTGAAGCTTTCTTT.

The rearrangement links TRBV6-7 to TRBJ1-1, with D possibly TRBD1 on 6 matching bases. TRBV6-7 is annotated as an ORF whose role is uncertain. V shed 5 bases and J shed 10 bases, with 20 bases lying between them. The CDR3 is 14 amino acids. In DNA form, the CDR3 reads TGTGCCAGCAGTACCCCAAAGGGGGGAGGGCGAGCTTTCTTT. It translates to CASSTPKGGGRAFF.

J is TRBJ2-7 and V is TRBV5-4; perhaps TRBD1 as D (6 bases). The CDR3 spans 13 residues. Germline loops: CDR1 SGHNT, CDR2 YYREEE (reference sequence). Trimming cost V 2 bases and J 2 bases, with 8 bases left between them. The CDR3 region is CASSLEGAYEQYF. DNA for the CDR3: TGTGCCAGCAGCTTAGAGGGGGCCTACGAGCAGTACTTC.

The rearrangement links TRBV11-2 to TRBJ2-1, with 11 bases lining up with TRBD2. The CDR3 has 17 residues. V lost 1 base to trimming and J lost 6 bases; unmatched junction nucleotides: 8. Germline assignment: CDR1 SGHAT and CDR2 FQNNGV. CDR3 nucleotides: TGTGCCAGCAGCTTAGGGTATAGCGGGGGGGCCTCCAATGAGCAGTTCTTC. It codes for CASSLGYSGGASNEQFF.

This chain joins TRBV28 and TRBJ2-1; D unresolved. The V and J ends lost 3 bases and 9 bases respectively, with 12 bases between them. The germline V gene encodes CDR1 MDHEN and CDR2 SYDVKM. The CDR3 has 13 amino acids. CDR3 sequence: CASSFGGAIEQFF. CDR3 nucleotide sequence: TGTGCCAGCAGTTTCGGTGGTGCGATTGAGCAGTTCTTC.

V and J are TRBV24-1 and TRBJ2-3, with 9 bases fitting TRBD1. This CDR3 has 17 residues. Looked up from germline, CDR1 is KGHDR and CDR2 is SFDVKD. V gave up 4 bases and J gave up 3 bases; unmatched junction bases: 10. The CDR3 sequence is CATSDRSGTGLTDTQYF. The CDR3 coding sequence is TGTGCCACCAGTGACCGCTCCGGGACAGGGCTTACAGATACGCAGTATTTT.

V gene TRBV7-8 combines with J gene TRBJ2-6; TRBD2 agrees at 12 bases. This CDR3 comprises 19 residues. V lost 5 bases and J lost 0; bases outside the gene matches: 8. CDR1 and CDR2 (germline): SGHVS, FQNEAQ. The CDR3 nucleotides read TGTGCCAGCAGCCCAAGACTAGCGGGAGACGTCTCTGGGGCCAACGTCCTGACTTTC. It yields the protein CASSPRLAGDVSGANVLTF.

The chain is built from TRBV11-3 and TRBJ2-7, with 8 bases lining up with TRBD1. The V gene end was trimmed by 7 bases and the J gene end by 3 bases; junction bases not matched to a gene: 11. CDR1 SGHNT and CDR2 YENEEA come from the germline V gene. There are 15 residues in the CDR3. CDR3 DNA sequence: TGTGCCAGCACCCTAGCCGGGACAGGTTACTACGAGCAGTACTTC. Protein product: CASTLAGTGYYEQYF.

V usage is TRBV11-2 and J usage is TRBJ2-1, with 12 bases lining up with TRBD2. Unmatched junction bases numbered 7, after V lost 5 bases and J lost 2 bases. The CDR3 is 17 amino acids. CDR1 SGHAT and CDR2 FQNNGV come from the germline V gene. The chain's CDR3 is CASSPLRLAGAYNEQFF. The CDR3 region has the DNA TGTGCCAGCAGCCCACTTAGACTAGCGGGAGCCTACAATGAGCAGTTCTTC.

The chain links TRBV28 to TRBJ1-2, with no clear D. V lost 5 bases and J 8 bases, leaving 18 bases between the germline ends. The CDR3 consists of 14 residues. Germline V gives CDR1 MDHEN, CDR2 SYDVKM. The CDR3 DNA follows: TGTGCCAGCAGTCTTCAGACTGAAGGAGTAGGCTACACCTTC. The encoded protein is CASSLQTEGVGYTF.

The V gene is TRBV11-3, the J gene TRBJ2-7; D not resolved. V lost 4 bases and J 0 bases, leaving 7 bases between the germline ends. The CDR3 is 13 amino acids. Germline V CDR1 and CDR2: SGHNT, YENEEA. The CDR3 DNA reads TGTGCCAGCAGCTCCTACAGCTCCTACGAGCAGTACTTC. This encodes CASSSYSSYEQYF.

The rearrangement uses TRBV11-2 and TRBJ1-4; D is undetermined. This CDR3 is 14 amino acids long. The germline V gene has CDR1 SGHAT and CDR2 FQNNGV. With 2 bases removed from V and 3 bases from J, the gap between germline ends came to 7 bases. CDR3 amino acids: CASSLLGANEKLFF. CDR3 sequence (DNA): TGTGCCAGCAGCTTACTCGGGGCTAATGAAAAACTGTTTTTT.